A selection of T cell receptor beta chains follows, all from one sample in a study of T-cell reconstitution after alpha-beta-depleted transplantation in children. TCRdb ran MiXCR on the PCR reads and lists one entry per CDR3 protein. This sample has over 400,000 distinct CDR3 sequences, with around 46% found just once. The specimen was PBMCs, collected before TCRalphabeta/CD19-depleted stem cell transplant. These receptors all come from a girl under 10 years old with aplastic anemia, due to receive a stem cell transplant. Both conserved end residues are part of each CDR3. The D gene is left open where the match is weak. The size of a clone is reported for some rows only, either as once, few or many, or as a class for expanded clones.

clone_size	j_call	d_call	v_call	cdr3_nt	cdr3_aa
-	TRBJ2-5	TRBD1	TRBV12-3/TRBV12-4	TGTGCCAGCAGACCGGGACAGGGAGCCCGAGAGACCCAGTACTTC	CASRPGQGARETQYF
-	TRBJ2-2	TRBD2	TRBV27	TGTGCCAGCAGTTATTTACCGGGACTAGCGGGATCCGGGGAGCTGTTTTTT	CASSYLPGLAGSGELFF
-	TRBJ2-7	-	TRBV4-2	TGTGCCAGCAGCGGGCACGAGCAGTACTTC	CASSGHEQYF
-	TRBJ2-5	TRBD2	TRBV5-3	TGTGCCAGAAGCTTGTGGCTAGCGGGGGGCCGGCAAGAGACCCAGTACTTC	CARSLWLAGGRQETQYF
-	TRBJ2-1	-	TRBV20-1	TGCAGTGGTGAGGGGACCTACAATGAGCAGTTCTTC	CSGEGTYNEQFF
-	TRBJ2-1	-	TRBV20-1	TGCAGTGCTAGAGATCCAAGGGGGGGTACTTACAATGAGCAGTTCTTC	CSARDPRGGTYNEQFF
many	TRBJ2-5	-	TRBV6-6	TGTGCCAGCGGCGGAGGGCAACAAGAGACCCAGTACTTC	CASGGGQQETQYF
few	TRBJ2-7	TRBD2	TRBV12-3/TRBV12-4	TGTGCCAGCAGACTAGCGGGAGTTTCCTACGAGCAGTACTTC	CASRLAGVSYEQYF
-	TRBJ1-1	-	TRBV20-1	TGCAGTGCTTGTGATCAGAGGCAGATGGGAATGAACACTGAAGCTTTCTTT	CSACDQRQMGMNTEAFF
many	TRBJ2-7	-	TRBV9	TGTGCCAGGCTTGGGGGGCACGAGCAGTACTTC	CARLGGHEQYF
few	TRBJ2-5	TRBD2	TRBV25-1	TGTGCCAGCAGTGAATATTTGGGGGAGGGCCAGGAGACCCAGTACTTC	CASSEYLGEGQETQYF
many	TRBJ1-1	-	TRBV12-3/TRBV12-4	TGTGCCAGCAGGGGACGGTCAGAAGCTTTCTTT	CASRGRSEAFF
-	TRBJ2-1	TRBD1	TRBV5-1	TGCGCCAGCAGCTTAAACTTCGCACAAGGGACAGGGTGGACTGAGCAGTTCTTC	CASSLNFAQGTGWTEQFF
many	TRBJ1-2	-	TRBV7-9	TGTGCCAGCAGCTATTCCGGGGTAATAGGCTACACCTTC	CASSYSGVIGYTF
few	TRBJ2-5	-	TRBV7-9	TGTGCCAGCAGCTTAATCCAGGGGCCCCGAAAGGCCCAGTACTTC	CASSLIQGPRKAQYF
many	TRBJ2-2	-	TRBV6-5	TGTGCCAGCAGTTACGAACGGGGTCGCGGCCTAGCCACCGGGGAGCTGTTTTTT	CASSYERGRGLATGELFF
few	TRBJ2-5	TRBD1	TRBV20-1	TGCAGTGCTGCCCAACAGGGGAGAAAGACCCAGTACTTC	CSAAQQGRKTQYF
many	TRBJ2-7	-	TRBV4-1	TGCGCCAGCAGCCAATGGAAAGATTACGAGCAGTACTTC	CASSQWKDYEQYF
many	TRBJ2-1	TRBD2	TRBV9	TGTGCCAGCAGCGACCGACTTGGACTAGCGGGAGGGGGTCAAAATGAGCAGTTCTTC	CASSDRLGLAGGGQNEQFF
-	TRBJ1-1	-	TRBV21-1	TGTGCCAGCAGCGGCCGACAGGGGCCTCGAGGAAGGTGGGGAACTGAAGCTTTCTTT	CASSGRQGPRGRWGTEAFF
-	TRBJ2-7	-	TRBV20-1	TGCAGTGCTAGAGATTTACGGGACTCCGCTTCCTACGAGCAGTACTTC	CSARDLRDSASYEQYF
once	TRBJ2-1	-	TRBV7-2	TGTGCCAGCCAGCTTGGGGGACTCGGACGGGATGAGCAGTTCTTC	CASQLGGLGRDEQFF
-	TRBJ2-3	-	TRBV19	TGTGCCAGTACCCCATTCGGAGGGCCAAGAGATACGCAGTATTTT	CASTPFGGPRDTQYF
-	TRBJ2-2	-	TRBV6-6	TGTGCCAGCAGCCAGTCCAGGGGGGAGCTGTTTTTT	CASSQSRGELFF
many	TRBJ2-7	-	TRBV28	TGTGCCACAACCTCCGACGGGGTGGACTACGAGCAGTACTTC	CATTSDGVDYEQYF
many	TRBJ1-1	TRBD1	TRBV5-1	TGCGCCAGCAGCTGGGGACAGGCTCTGTCTGAAGCTTTCTTT	CASSWGQALSEAFF
-	TRBJ2-2	TRBD2	TRBV11-1	TGTGCCAGCAGCTCGACAGTCCCTCGGGCTAGCGGGAGGGGCGGGGAGCTGTTTTTT	CASSSTVPRASGRGGELFF